A selection of T cell receptor beta chains follows, all from one sample in a study of T cells in Graves' hyperthyroidism and ophthalmopathy. TCRdb itself ran the multiplex PCR reads through MiXCR, one entry per CDR3 protein. The profile shows about 460,000 distinct CDR3 sequences, around a fifth of them singletons. Material for sequencing was blood. Receptors were obtained from a woman in her seventies with Graves' ophthalmopathy. The CDR3 runs from the conserved cysteine through the conserved F or W. A D gene is named only where the DNA matches it firmly. Clone size is shown for a subset of rows, as once, few, many or a class of expanded clone.

CASSLQHFNEKLFF	TGTGCCAGCAGCTTACAGCACTTTAATGAAAAACTGTTTTTT	NA	TRBV11-2	TRBJ1-4	NA
CATSEAGATNEKLFF	TGTGCCACCAGTGAGGCAGGAGCAACTAATGAAAAACTGTTTTTT	NA	TRBV24-1	TRBJ1-4	few
CASSFDRKQNTGELFF	TGTGCCAGCAGCTTCGACAGAAAACAGAACACCGGGGAGCTGTTTTTT	NA	TRBV7-8	TRBJ2-2	NA
CASSLGAVYNEQFF	TGCGCCAGCAGCTTGGGGGCAGTCTACAATGAGCAGTTCTTC	NA	TRBV5-1	TRBJ2-1	few
CSASMGQGSYEQYF	TGCAGTGCTAGTATGGGACAGGGGTCCTACGAGCAGTACTTC	TRBD1	TRBV20-1	TRBJ2-7	NA
CASSPAGGAWYGYTF	TGTGCCAGCAGTCCCGCTGGGGGCGCTTGGTATGGCTACACCTTC	NA	TRBV12-3/TRBV12-4	TRBJ1-2	few
CATSPVAGVIDTQYF	TGTGCCACCTCGCCGGTGGCGGGAGTAATCGATACGCAGTATTTT	TRBD2	TRBV10-3	TRBJ2-3	few
CASSYRWREDTQYF	TGTGCCAGCAGTTACCGGTGGCGGGAAGATACGCAGTATTTT	NA	TRBV12-3/TRBV12-4	TRBJ2-3	few
CASSEYSMGYTF	TGTGCCAGCAGTGAATATTCGATGGGCTACACCTTC	NA	TRBV25-1	TRBJ1-2	NA
CASSVGALNTGELFF	TGCGCCAGCAGCGTTGGAGCGTTGAACACCGGGGAGCTGTTTTTT	NA	TRBV5-1	TRBJ2-2	NA
CASSKRGTHEQYF	TGTGCCAGCAGCAAAAGGGGGACCCACGAGCAGTACTTC	NA	TRBV13	TRBJ2-7	NA
CATSRAGQGVWGYTF	TGTGCCACCAGCAGAGCGGGACAGGGGGTCTGGGGCTACACCTTC	TRBD1	TRBV15	TRBJ1-2	NA
CSVRDMVPGELFF	TGCAGCGTCCGGGACATGGTGCCCGGGGAGCTGTTTTTT	NA	TRBV29-1	TRBJ2-2	many
CASSGLAGWETQYF	TGTGCCAGCAGTGGTCTTGCGGGGTGGGAGACCCAGTACTTC	NA	TRBV2	TRBJ2-5	many
CSAEGGADTQYF	TGCAGTGCGGAGGGGGGGGCAGATACGCAGTATTTT	NA	TRBV20-1	TRBJ2-3	many
CASSTGPGQPQHF	TGTGCCAGTAGTACTGGACCTGGTCAGCCCCAGCATTTT	NA	TRBV19	TRBJ1-5	NA
CASSSNGPLIGDTQYF	TGTGCCAGCAGCTCGAATGGCCCCCTGATTGGAGATACGCAGTATTTT	NA	TRBV7-2	TRBJ2-3	many
CSARMTGAKHIQYF	TGCAGTGCTAGGATGACAGGGGCGAAACACATTCAGTACTTC	TRBD1	TRBV20-1	TRBJ2-4	once
CASSLKANTEAFF	TGTGCCAGCAGCTTAAAAGCGAACACTGAAGCTTTCTTT	NA	TRBV7-3	TRBJ1-1	NA
CASSGTENFYGYTF	TGTGCCAGCAGTGGAACAGAGAACTTCTATGGCTACACCTTC	NA	TRBV25-1	TRBJ1-2	few